This T cell receptor (beta chain) emerged from a study of CXCR3-negative and CXCR3-positive naive CD8 T cells. Details on this clonotype: Its specificity is not known.

In preparing the TRB cDNA libraries, 5' RACE with UMI labels was used. TCRdb processed the 5' RACE reads again and assigns one entry to each CDR3 protein, with no DNA. With about 92,000 distinct CDR3 sequences in the sample, the ten largest clones hold 0.82%. The CDR3 has 14 residues. CDR1 DFQATT and CDR2 SNEGSKA come from the germline V gene (reference sequence). Study-wide findings and caveats: Hydrophobicity of TRB CDR3s was greater in CXCR3-positive naive cells than in CXCR3-negative naive cells.

The rearrangement uses TRBV20-1 and TRBJ2-7. The source material was naive CXCR3+ CD8+ T cells from blood. The sample's subset: CD45RO-CCR7+CD27+CD95- naive CD8+ T cells expressing CXCR3 (TNR3+). The source of this sequence is a human donor in good health. Some clones in this sample may be carry-over from other donors' samples. CDR3 in amino acids: CSAGGVDRPLEQYF.